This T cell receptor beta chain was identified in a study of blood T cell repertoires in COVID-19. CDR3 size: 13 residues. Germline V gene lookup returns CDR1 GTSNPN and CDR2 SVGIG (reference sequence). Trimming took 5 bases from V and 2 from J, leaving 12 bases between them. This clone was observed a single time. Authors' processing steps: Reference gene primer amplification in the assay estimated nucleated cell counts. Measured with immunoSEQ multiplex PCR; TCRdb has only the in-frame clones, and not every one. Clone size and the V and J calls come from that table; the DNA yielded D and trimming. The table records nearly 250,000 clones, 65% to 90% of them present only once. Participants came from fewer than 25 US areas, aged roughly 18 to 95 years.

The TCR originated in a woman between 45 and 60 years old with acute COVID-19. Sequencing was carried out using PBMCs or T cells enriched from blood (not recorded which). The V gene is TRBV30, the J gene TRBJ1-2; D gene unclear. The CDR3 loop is CAWGRESNYGYTF. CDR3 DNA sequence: TGTGCCTGGGGGAGGGAATCCAACTATGGCTACACCTTC.